This T cell receptor beta chain originates from a study of shared clonotypes between healthy human individuals (dated by TCRdb to the early 2020s). As for the study more broadly: The cohort comprised a couple of women and a few men aged 18 to 49 years. Libraries were prepared and TCR repertoires were sequenced by different laboratories using diverse techniques, in order to increase sequencing depth and limit assay-specific biases. For each donor, three plates each were used for CD4 naive and CD4 memory, two plates were used for CD8 naive, and one plate was used for CD8 memory. Leukapheresis yielded between about 0.8 and 8.9 billion PBMCs per donor. The study deeply sequenced blood TCR repertoires of five healthy adults to estimate repertoire size and the extent of clonotype sharing between individuals. The investigation overall reported the following: Even with the large sequencing depth, rarefaction of the sorted-subset datasets indicated that sequencing was incomplete. The genetic and exposure-history diversity represented was limited by the small number of donors. Compared with non-shared clonotypes, clonotypes shared by all four sorted-subset donors had higher generation probabilities. Only blood was sampled, and tissue TCR repertoires likely differ from those in blood. Pairwise subsampling indicated that sequencing depth was expected to affect the degree of clonotype sharing among donors. When a handful of donors were compared, the shared fraction of clonotypes was about 5% for naive CD4, approximately 3.3% for naive CD8, more than 2% for memory CD4, and less than 0.45% for memory CD8. Naive subsets generally had larger estimated clonotype richness than memory subsets.

Donors were healthy HIV-negative adults with no recently reported acute infections or vaccinations. All donors were Caucasian adults living in Nashville, Tennessee, USA. CD4+ T cells were enriched by magnetic negative selection; naive cells were then positively selected on CD45RA, and the negative fraction formed the memory subset. Blood was collected by leukapheresis, and PBMCs were isolated by Ficoll-Histopaque density gradient centrifugation and then cryopreserved in liquid nitrogen vapor phase. Analytical flow cytometry was used to check the purity and quantity of every magnetically sorted T cell population. Each sorted fraction had its genomic DNA isolated and then quantified by UV absorbance on a Nanodrop 2000c. Using the deep immunoSEQ assay, multiplex PCR amplified TCR CDR3 regions from genomic DNA. Extracted genomic DNA from each cell subset was spread evenly across all wells of several immunoSEQ 96-well plates, with each plate serving as a replicate. For sorted subsets, roughly 200 ng of genomic DNA, equivalent to 25,000 to 35,000 T cell genomes, went into each replicate PCR. Purified libraries were measured with a Qubit 3.0 fluorometer, size-checked on a Bioanalyzer 2100, and measured again with the KAPA Library Quantification kit. A separate single-read 150-cycle Illumina NextSeq 550 flow cell was used to sequence each immunoSEQ 96-well plate. As for how the authors treated the data: The immunoSEQ output contained only junctional sequences without quality scores, so filtering could not match that applied to full-length reads. Sequences were annotated with PyIR, a Python wrapper for IgBLAST v1.9, and V/J genes and CDR3 were assigned using IMGT germline references. Reads with weak V/J assignments (E-value above 1e-6), missing CDR3, stop codons, out-of-frame junctions, or ambiguous translated residues were removed. V3J clonotypes were defined by identical inferred V gene, J gene, and CDR3 amino acid sequence. Percentage overlap between repertoires was calculated by dividing the number of shared unique clonotypes by the size of the smaller repertoire. Repertoire richness was assessed with RTK rarefaction, the Chao1 estimator, and Recon v2.1 estimates of unobserved clonotypes. Generation probabilities were computed with OLGA for all TCRbeta clonotypes obtained by the gDNA method from a handful of donors. The source is immuneACCESS, and TCRdb retained only in-frame sequences with V and J called. Part of the clones is not carried over; for the studies checked, unresolved V genes explain less than half of this, and the remainder is unexplained. The V and J calls and clone size come from that table; D and trimming were worked out from the DNA. The sample table contains about 990,000 clones; only one count was recorded for approximately 80% of them. The top ten clonotypes cover roughly 0.65% of the sample.

For this clone: Its binding antigen is unknown. No much larger clone is present one base from it, and per-base qualities are unavailable.

From the germline V gene, CDR1 is SGHVS and CDR2 is FQNEAQ. Unmatched junction bases come to 7, with V trimmed by 5 bases and J by 2 bases. The CDR3 spans 15 residues, from the cysteine through the phenylalanine. CDR3 DNA is the only sequence kept; it has 45 bases, read in frame from the first base. This sequence uses TRBV7-8 and TRBJ2-7, and TRBD1 matches 9 of the central bases. The sequence was obtained from a man younger than 35 in good health. Some clones in this sample may be carry-over from other donors' samples. The specimen was memory CD4+ T cells from PBMCs. According to the study, the label for this sample's cell subset or site signals: CD45RA-negative fraction. DNA sequence: TGTGCCAGCAGCCCGGCAGGACAGGGGACCTACGAGCAGTACTTC. Its protein reads: CASSPAGQGTYEQYF.